Shown below are 21 T cell receptor beta chains from a single sample sequenced in a study of T cell responses to AZD1222 COVID-19 vaccine. Sequencing used immunoSEQ multiplex PCR; TCRdb keeps in-frame clones, though not all of them. The sample yields roughly 60,000 clones, around three quarters seen once. The source material was peripheral blood, sampled 28 days after the second AZD1222 dose. The source is an adult who received the AZD1222 COVID-19 vaccine.

The chain carries TRBV7-6 and TRBJ1-5; D not certain. There are 13 residues in the CDR3. Germline lookup yields CDR1 SGHVS and CDR2 FNYEAQ. V was pared by 3 bases and J by 4 bases, with 7 bases between. The CDR3 region is CASSFSDNQPQHF. The CDR3 DNA sequence: TGTGCCAGCAGCTTTTCAGATAATCAGCCCCAGCATTTT.

The rearrangement uses TRBV2 and TRBJ2-1, with TRBD2 as a possible D gene (5 bases). V was cut by 7 bases and J by 5 bases, with 12 bases left in between. From germline, CDR1 is SNHLY and CDR2 FYNNEI. This CDR3 contains 13 residues. CDR3 loop: CASTPDSDNEQFF. CDR3 coding DNA: TGTGCCAGCACCCCTGATAGCGACAATGAGCAGTTCTTC.

The gene calls are TRBV5-1 and TRBJ1-1; D not resolved. Germline loops: CDR1 SGHRS, CDR2 YFSETQ. V was cut by 3 bases and J by 2 bases, with 8 bases left in between. CDR3 length equals 13 residues. The CDR3 sequence: CASSWGSNTEAFF. CDR3 bases: TGCGCCAGCAGCTGGGGATCTAACACTGAAGCTTTCTTT.

CDR3 loop: CASSPGGHGEAFF. In DNA form, the CDR3 reads TGTGCCAGCTCACCGGGGGGGCATGGTGAAGCTTTCTTT. The V and J genes are TRBV18 and TRBJ1-1; a weak D match, TRBD1 (6 bases). This CDR3 is built from 13 residues. Germline CDR1 is KGHSH and CDR2 is LQKENI. Trimming took 3 bases from V and 7 from J, leaving 12 bases between them.

V and J are TRBV24-1 and TRBJ2-3, with D uncertain. Germline V gene lookup returns CDR1 KGHDR and CDR2 SFDVKD. CDR3 length: 14 residues. Between the trimmed V and J ends, which lost 5 bases and 5 bases, there was a span of 13 bases. CDR3 residues: CATSVPWSEDTQYF. CDR3 nucleotides: TGTGCCACCAGTGTCCCCTGGTCGGAAGATACGCAGTATTTT.

This chain links TRBV19 with TRBJ2-5; 7 nucleotides align to TRBD1. Looked up from germline, CDR1 is LNHDA and CDR2 is SQIVND (reference sequence). The CDR3 has 15 amino acids. Trimming removed 5 bases from V and 4 bases from J; junction bases left unmatched: 10. The CDR3 region is CASSPWQGVRETQYF. CDR3 bases: TGTGCCAGTAGTCCCTGGCAGGGGGTCCGAGAGACCCAGTACTTC.

This clone was seen more than once but under ten times. The chain couples TRBV2 to TRBJ2-5; D not resolved. Trimming cost V 5 bases and J 3 bases, with 4 bases left between them. CDR1 is SNHLY and CDR2 is FYNNEI in the germline V gene. This CDR3 contains 11 residues. The CDR3 region is CASSQEETQYF. The CDR3 DNA is TGTGCCAGCAGTCAGGAAGAGACCCAGTACTTC. The full variable domain, rest sourced from reference TRBV2 and TRBJ2-5, is EPEVTQTPSHQVTQMGQEVILRCVPISNHLYFYWYRQILGQKVEFLVSFYNNEISEKSEIFDDQFSVERPDGSNFTLKIRSTKLEDSAMYFCASSQEETQYFGPGTRLLVL.

The CDR3, as DNA: TGTGCCAGCACCTCTTGGAGATCGGGGGCCGGGGAGCTGTTTTTT. It yields the protein CASTSWRSGAGELFF. The chain links TRBV7-8 to TRBJ2-2, with D tentatively TRBD2 (6 bases). The CDR3 is made up of 15 amino acids. Germline values: CDR1 SGHVS, CDR2 FQNEAQ. The V end was cut by 7 bases, the J end by 6 bases, with 18 bases between.

The J gene is TRBJ2-5, the V gene TRBV7-2; D is uncertain. The V end lost 1 base, the J end lost 4 bases, and 10 bases lay between the germline ends. The CDR3 covers 14 residues. In germline, CDR1 is SGHTA, CDR2 FQGNSA. The CDR3 protein is CASSLGVVGETQYF. CDR3 nucleotides: TGTGCCAGCAGCTTAGGTGTGGTGGGAGAGACCCAGTACTTC.

The gene calls are TRBV11-2 and TRBJ1-6; D is uncertain. Per germline, CDR1 SGHAT and CDR2 FQNNGV. V lost 0 bases, J lost 11 bases, and 8 bases lay in between. The length of the CDR3 is 13 residues. The CDR3 DNA sequence: TGTGCCAGCAGCTTAGATATGGAGCCACCCCTCCACTTT. This sequence encodes CASSLDMEPPLHF.

This clone has only one observation. The V gene is TRBV28, the J gene TRBJ2-1; TRBD1 matches 8 bases. V trimming: 5 bases; J trimming: 7 bases; junction bases outside the gene matches: 7. This CDR3 is 14 amino acids long. Germline lookup yields CDR1 MDHEN and CDR2 SYDVKM. The CDR3 region has the DNA TGTGCCAGCAGTGAGGACAGGGAAGGAAATGAGCAGTTCTTC. Amino acids: CASSEDREGNEQFF.

The chain couples TRBV6-2 or TRBV6-3 to TRBJ1-6; no definite D call. Trimming stripped 1 base from V and 2 bases from J, with 6 bases between. From germline, CDR1 is MNHEY and CDR2 SVGEGT. The CDR3 has 15 residues. CDR3 protein: CASSYLAAYNSPLHF. In DNA form, the CDR3 reads TGTGCCAGCAGTTACTTGGCAGCCTATAATTCACCCCTCCACTTT.

V is TRBV7-8 and J is TRBJ1-5; D remains ambiguous. Germline lookup yields CDR1 SGHVS and CDR2 FQNEAQ. Trimming left V 2 bases short and J 6 bases short, with 14 bases between. This CDR3 is built from 15 residues. The CDR3 spells CASSLLTGIGQPQHF. The CDR3 DNA sequence: TGTGCCAGCAGCTTACTTACGGGGATCGGTCAGCCCCAGCATTTT.

The chain links TRBV9 to TRBJ2-7; D gene unclear. Germline V gene data show CDR1 as SGDLS and CDR2 as YYNGEE. The CDR3 totals 11 residues. The V and J ends lost 4 bases and 7 bases respectively, with 9 bases between them. The CDR3 protein is CASSPVAEQYF. CDR3 coding DNA: TGTGCCAGCAGCCCGGTCGCAGAGCAGTACTTC.

The rearrangement joins TRBV18 to TRBJ1-2; 8 bases match TRBD1. The germline gives CDR1 KGHSH, CDR2 LQKENI. The CDR3 is made up of 15 amino acids. Trimming at V came to 4 bases and at J to 6 bases, leaving 10 bases not matched to a gene. CDR3 residues: CASSRIGTGEDGYTF. The CDR3 DNA follows: TGTGCCAGCTCACGAATTGGGACAGGAGAGGATGGCTACACCTTC.

The V gene is TRBV28, the J gene TRBJ1-4; D possibly corresponds to TRBD1 (5 bases). CDR3 length: 12 residues. Germline V gives CDR1 MDHEN, CDR2 SYDVKM. V was pared by 7 bases and J by 8 bases, with 11 bases between. The CDR3 here is CASMQGPEKLFF. The DNA for the CDR3 is TGTGCCAGCATGCAGGGACCCGAAAAACTGTTTTTT.

J is TRBJ2-7 and V is TRBV4-2; 8 bases match TRBD1. Trimming removed 0 bases from V and 0 bases from J; junction bases left unmatched: 4. This CDR3 region has 16 residues. Germline V gene lookup returns CDR1 LGHNA and CDR2 YNFKEQ. The CDR3 here is CASSQDLTGGSYEQYF. DNA for the CDR3: TGTGCCAGCAGCCAAGATCTTACAGGGGGCTCCTACGAGCAGTACTTC.

This chain connects TRBV18 to TRBJ1-4; 8 bases are a match to TRBD1. Germline trimming cut 0 bases from V and 5 bases from J; bases unmatched to any gene: 2. Germline CDR1 reads KGHSH; CDR2 reads LQKENI. CDR3 length equals 15 residues. The CDR3 region is CASSPPGQENEKLFF. CDR3 coding DNA: TGTGCCAGCTCACCACCGGGACAGGAGAATGAAAAACTGTTTTTT.

J is TRBJ1-2 and V is TRBV3-1 (or the pseudogene TRBV3-2); 7 nucleotides agree with TRBD1. The V and J ends lost 3 bases and 5 bases, in that order; junction bases with no gene match: 3. Germline values: CDR1 LGHDT, CDR2 YNNKEL (reference sequence). CDR3 length: 13 residues. This CDR3 is CASSHRQGYGYTF. Written as DNA, the CDR3 is TGTGCCAGCAGCCATAGACAGGGATATGGCTACACCTTC.

This clone was counted only a few times. This chain joins TRBV13 and TRBJ1-3; tentatively, D is TRBD1 (6 bases). The CDR3 contains 14 residues. Germline lookup yields CDR1 PRHDT and CDR2 FYEKMQ (reference sequence). Between the trimmed V and J ends, which lost 0 bases and 4 bases, there was a span of 7 bases. DNA of the CDR3: TGTGCCAGCAGCTTAGGCAGGGGAGGAAACACCATATATTTT. This gives the protein CASSLGRGGNTIYF.

The chain carries TRBV7-9 and TRBJ1-4; unclear D gene. There are 14 residues in the CDR3. Trimming shortened V by 7 bases and J by 6 bases, and 15 bases separated the two germline ends. Germline V CDR1 and CDR2: SEHNR, FQNEAQ (reference sequence). The CDR3 protein is CASIPAGTHEKLFF. The CDR3 DNA reads TGTGCCAGCATACCCGCGGGAACCCATGAAAAACTGTTTTTT.